This T cell receptor beta chain originates from a study of blood T cell repertoires in COVID-19. Study at large: Acute-phase and convalescent COVID-19 samples originated in the United States, Italy and Spain. The analysed material was cDNA or gDNA that came from T cells, B-cell-depleted T cells, or PBMCs.

Looked up from germline, CDR1 is KGHSH and CDR2 is LQKENI. The CDR3 has 18 residues. Trimming cost V 0 bases and J 0 bases; bases outside gene matches: 10. This clone is a singleton in its sample. Sequenced by immunoSEQ multiplex PCR; TCRdb stores in-frame clones only, minus some. This table has about 160,000 clones, approximately 86% appearing once. This TCR was recovered from a man aged 60 to 75 with COVID-19, enrolled during active disease. The chain joins TRBV18 to TRBJ1-1; 7 bases are shared with TRBD1. The sample was peripheral blood. The CDR3 is CASSPPNSIGTVNTEAFF. The CDR3 coding sequence is TGTGCCAGCTCACCACCGAACTCCATAGGGACAGTGAACACTGAAGCTTTCTTT.